Detailed here is one T cell receptor beta chain. The sample is drawn from a study of OX40 agonist ivuxolimab in advanced cancers. The data were produced by immunoSEQ multiplex PCR, yet TCRdb's version contains in-frame clones alone and is incomplete. This table holds roughly 62,000 clones, 92% found once. Source: CD4+ or CD8+ T cells sorted from blood, taken in a trial of the OX40 agonist ivuxolimab. The origin of this receptor is an adult with an advanced solid tumor such as melanoma, head and neck, liver or kidney cancer.

Written as DNA, the CDR3 is TGTGCCAGCAGCCGATACGGACAGGGAGGCTACGAGCAGTACTTC. Translation gives CASSRYGQGGYEQYF. This rearrangement joins TRBV27 to TRBJ2-7, with 8 nucleotides matching TRBD1. Trimming removed 6 bases from V and 3 bases from J; junction bases left unmatched: 10. The CDR3 is 15 amino acids. In germline, CDR1 is MNHEY, CDR2 SMNVEV (reference sequence).